This T cell receptor (beta chain) was documented in a study of blood T cell repertoires in COVID-19. There are 14 residues in the CDR3. Germline CDR1 SGHRS, CDR2 YFSETQ. Trimming shortened V by 5 bases and J by 0 bases, and 12 bases separated the two germline ends. Original processing methods: Cell counts per sample came from amplifying reference gene primers. Data came from immunoSEQ multiplex PCR; TCRdb stores just in-frame clones and leaves some out. From that table come the V and J calls and clone size; the DNA was used to work out D and trimming. The table includes 130,000 to 150,000 clones, around four fifths detected once. The table lists this clone with a few counts.

The sequence was obtained from a human donor in a cohort sampled during active COVID-19. Specimen: peripheral blood. V is TRBV5-1 and J is TRBJ2-7, with D possibly matching TRBD2 (6 bases). The CDR3 reads CASSSSEGSYEQYF. The CDR3 coding sequence is TGCGCCAGCAGTTCTAGCGAGGGCTCCTACGAGCAGTACTTC.